Listed here is a single T cell receptor (beta chain). The target antigen is unknown. This sample was included in a study of shared clonotypes between healthy human individuals. On the study more broadly: The study used three CD4 naive, three CD4 memory, two CD8 naive and one CD8 memory plate per donor. Study-wide results and limits: Sampling was confined to blood; repertoires within tissues likely differ.

V was clipped by 5 bases and J by 2 bases, with 13 bases between them. The germline V gene encodes CDR1 SEHNR and CDR2 FQNEAQ (reference sequence). The CDR3 is 14 amino acids. Produced via immunoSEQ multiplex PCR; TCRdb's table is partial and in-frame only. Of some 1.4 million clones listed, roughly 97% were seen once; the top ten hold 1% to 1.5%. The receptor comes from a man aged 30 to 39 in good health. This chain joins TRBV7-9 and TRBJ2-7; D is undetermined. Sequences were obtained from naive CD4+ T cells sorted from blood. The sample's subset: CD45RA+ positively selected. CDR3 sequence (DNA): TGTGCCAGCAGCCCCCAGGCCGCTACCTACGAGCAGTACTTC. Translation gives CASSPQAATYEQYF.